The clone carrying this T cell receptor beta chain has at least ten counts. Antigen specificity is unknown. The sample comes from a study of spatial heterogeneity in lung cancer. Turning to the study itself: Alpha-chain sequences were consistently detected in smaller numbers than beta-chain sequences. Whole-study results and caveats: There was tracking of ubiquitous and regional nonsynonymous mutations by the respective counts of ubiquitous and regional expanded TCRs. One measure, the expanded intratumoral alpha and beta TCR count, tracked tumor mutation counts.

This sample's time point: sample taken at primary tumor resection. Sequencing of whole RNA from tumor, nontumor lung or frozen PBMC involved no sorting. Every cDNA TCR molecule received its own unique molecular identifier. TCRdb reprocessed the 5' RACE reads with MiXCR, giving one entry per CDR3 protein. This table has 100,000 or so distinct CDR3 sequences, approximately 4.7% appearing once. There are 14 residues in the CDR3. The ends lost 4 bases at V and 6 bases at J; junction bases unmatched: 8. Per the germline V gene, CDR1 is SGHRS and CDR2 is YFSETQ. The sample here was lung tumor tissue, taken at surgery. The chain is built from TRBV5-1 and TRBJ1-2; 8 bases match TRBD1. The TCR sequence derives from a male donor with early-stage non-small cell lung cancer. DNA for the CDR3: TGCGCCAGCAGCAGCCCGACAGGGGAGGATGGCTACACCTTC. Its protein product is CASSSPTGEDGYTF.